Reported below is one T cell receptor (beta chain). J lost 4 bases, V lost 5 bases, and 10 bases had no gene match. CDR1 is SGHTA and CDR2 is FQGNSA in the germline V gene. The CDR3 runs 15 residues. This entry comes from a study of shared clonotypes between healthy human individuals. The wider study: Each donor had three CD4 naive, three CD4 memory, two CD8 naive and one CD8 memory plate.

Terminally differentiated effector memory CD45RA+ cells were excluded by CCR7 positive selection of CD45RO-negative cells. Replicate PCRs run on sorted subsets employed 200 ng DNA, approximately 30,000 T cell genomes. Measured with immunoSEQ multiplex PCR; TCRdb has only the in-frame clones, and not every one. The sample records millions of clones, about 95% being singletons. Sequenced input: naive CD8+ T cells sorted from blood. The J gene is TRBJ1-1, the V gene TRBV7-2, with TRBD1 matching 7 bases. The sequence came from a man aged 18 to 29 in good health. The CDR3 spells CASSPRGGRTTEAFF. The CDR3 DNA follows: TGTGCCAGCAGCCCCAGGGGGGGGAGGACCACTGAAGCTTTCTTT.